The following is a T cell receptor (beta chain) sequence with its context. Its target is not known. These data belong to a study of OX40 agonist ivuxolimab in advanced cancers. General observations from the study: CD4+ and CD8+ blood T cells expanded clonally by week 6 at 0.1 to 3.0 mg/kg.

This CDR3 has 13 residues. Per germline, CDR1 SQVTM and CDR2 ANQGSEA. Trimming stripped 5 bases from V and 0 bases from J, with 11 bases between. Here immunoSEQ multiplex PCR was the method, and the copy in TCRdb shows in-frame clones only, minus some. This sample has about 22,000 clones, with roughly 84% found just once. Peripheral blood came from all dose cohorts at three timepoints. Material: CD4+ or CD8+ T cells sorted from blood, obtained in a trial of the OX40 agonist ivuxolimab. V usage is TRBV29-1 and J usage is TRBJ2-7; tentatively, D is TRBD2 (5 bases). This clonotype was obtained from an adult with an advanced solid tumor such as melanoma, head and neck, liver or kidney cancer. The CDR3 reads CSVWTGSSYEQYF. CDR3 nucleotides: TGCAGCGTTTGGACGGGGAGCTCCTACGAGCAGTACTTC.